This T cell receptor beta chain appears in the sequencing data of a study of blood T cell repertoires in COVID-19. With 7 bases removed from V and 2 bases from J, the gap between germline ends came to 17 bases. This CDR3 spans 15 amino acids. Per germline, CDR1 LNHDA and CDR2 SQIVND (reference sequence). Repertoires were generated with immunoSEQ multiplex PCR, while TCRdb's copy carries only in-frame clones and drops some. The sample lists 430,000 or so clones; around nine tenths were seen once. The sequencing sample was made of peripheral blood. The source is a man between 18 and 29 years old with COVID-19, enrolled during active disease. The chain combines TRBV19 with TRBJ1-2; D is unclear. CDR3 protein: CASNPAYVRNYGYTF. The CDR3 coding sequence is TGTGCCAGTAACCCCGCTTATGTCAGAAACTATGGCTACACCTTC. The full variable domain, in which reference TRBV19 and TRBJ1-2 provide the parts outside the CDR3, is DGGITQSPKYLFRKEGQNVTLSCEQNLNHDAMYWYRQDPGQGLRLIYYSQIVNDFQKGDIAEGYSVSREKKESFPLTVTSAQKNPTAFYLCASNPAYVRNYGYTFGSGTRLTVV.